A selection of T cell receptor beta chains follows, all from one sample in a study of shared clonotypes between healthy human individuals. Here immunoSEQ multiplex PCR was the method, and the copy in TCRdb shows in-frame clones only, minus some. The sample carries around 2.1 million clones, around 95% recorded once. Specimen: naive CD4+ T cells sorted from blood. All receptors come from a man in his late teens or twenties in good health. Both conserved end residues are part of each CDR3. A D gene is named only where the DNA matches it firmly. Some rows mark clone size as missing; the rest say once, few, many or name a class of expanded clone.

abundance: .
j_gene: TRBJ2-4
v_gene: TRBV6-5
d_gene: .
CDR3aa: CASSSRDGKNIQYF
CDR3nt: TGTGCCAGCAGTAGCCGAGACGGCAAAAACATTCAGTACTTC

abundance: .
j_gene: TRBJ2-1
v_gene: TRBV27
d_gene: TRBD2
CDR3aa: CASSLFGLAGYNEQFF
CDR3nt: TGTGCCAGCAGTTTATTTGGCCTAGCGGGTTACAATGAGCAGTTCTTC

abundance: .
j_gene: TRBJ2-5
v_gene: TRBV9
d_gene: TRBD1
CDR3aa: CASSVGSGTGGETQYF
CDR3nt: TGTGCCAGCAGCGTAGGGTCAGGGACAGGGGGGGAGACCCAGTACTTC

abundance: .
j_gene: TRBJ1-1
v_gene: TRBV7-9
d_gene: .
CDR3aa: CASSPLAGLHTEAFF
CDR3nt: TGTGCCAGCAGCCCCCTTGCGGGGCTTCACACTGAAGCTTTCTTT

abundance: .
j_gene: TRBJ2-1
v_gene: TRBV9
d_gene: .
CDR3aa: CASSVDGGVYNEQFF
CDR3nt: TGTGCCAGCAGCGTAGATGGGGGAGTGTACAATGAGCAGTTCTTC

abundance: once
j_gene: TRBJ2-3
v_gene: TRBV30
d_gene: .
CDR3aa: CAWSVHAGVTDTQYF
CDR3nt: TGTGCCTGGAGTGTACATGCTGGGGTGACAGATACGCAGTATTTT

abundance: .
j_gene: TRBJ2-3
v_gene: TRBV18
d_gene: .
CDR3aa: CASDSGTQQYF
CDR3nt: TGTGCCAGCGACTCCGGGACTCAGCAGTATTTT

abundance: once
j_gene: TRBJ2-3
v_gene: TRBV5-4
d_gene: TRBD2
CDR3aa: CASSPSGRSTDTQYF
CDR3nt: TGTGCCAGCAGCCCGAGCGGGAGAAGCACAGATACGCAGTATTTT

abundance: .
j_gene: TRBJ1-6
v_gene: TRBV7-2
d_gene: .
CDR3aa: CASSLGPIIRSPLHF
CDR3nt: TGTGCCAGCAGCTTGGGGCCGATTATCAGGTCACCCCTCCACTTT

abundance: .
j_gene: TRBJ1-1
v_gene: TRBV5-4
d_gene: .
CDR3aa: CASSTGGRNTEAFF
CDR3nt: TGTGCCAGCAGCACCGGGGGACGGAACACTGAAGCTTTCTTT

abundance: .
j_gene: TRBJ1-2
v_gene: TRBV18
d_gene: TRBD1
CDR3aa: CASSPDRAYGYTF
CDR3nt: TGTGCCAGCTCACCGGACAGGGCCTATGGCTACACCTTC

abundance: .
j_gene: TRBJ1-5
v_gene: TRBV7-2
d_gene: TRBD1
CDR3aa: CASSLGQGPNQPQHF
CDR3nt: TGTGCCAGCAGCTTAGGACAGGGGCCTAATCAGCCCCAGCATTTT

abundance: .
j_gene: TRBJ2-7
v_gene: TRBV11-2
d_gene: TRBD2
CDR3aa: CASSLGWAELAVPYEQYF
CDR3nt: TGTGCCAGCAGCTTAGGGTGGGCGGAACTAGCGGTTCCCTACGAGCAGTACTTC

abundance: .
j_gene: TRBJ1-1
v_gene: TRBV9
d_gene: .
CDR3aa: CASSVDLYTEAFF
CDR3nt: TGTGCCAGCAGCGTTGACCTATACACTGAAGCTTTCTTT

abundance: .
j_gene: TRBJ1-3
v_gene: TRBV9
d_gene: .
CDR3aa: CASSVDFGSGNTIYF
CDR3nt: TGTGCCAGCAGCGTAGACTTTGGATCCGGAAACACCATATATTTT

abundance: once
j_gene: TRBJ1-6
v_gene: TRBV5-4
d_gene: TRBD1
CDR3aa: CASSLTGVNSPLHF
CDR3nt: TGTGCCAGCAGCCTGACAGGGGTCAATTCACCCCTCCACTTT

abundance: .
j_gene: TRBJ1-2
v_gene: TRBV7-6
d_gene: .
CDR3aa: CASSLADNYGYTF
CDR3nt: TGTGCCAGCAGCTTGGCGGACAACTATGGCTACACCTTC

abundance: .
j_gene: TRBJ2-7
v_gene: TRBV2
d_gene: .
CDR3aa: CASSVPYEQYF
CDR3nt: TGTGCCAGCAGTGTGCCGTACGAGCAGTACTTC

abundance: .
j_gene: TRBJ2-2
v_gene: TRBV4-1
d_gene: TRBD2
CDR3aa: CASSTPGLAGSPNTGELFF
CDR3nt: TGCGCCAGCAGCACTCCGGGACTAGCGGGGTCCCCGAACACCGGGGAGCTGTTTTTT

abundance: .
j_gene: TRBJ2-7
v_gene: TRBV28
d_gene: .
CDR3aa: CASSLPSYEQYF
CDR3nt: TGTGCCAGCAGTTTACCCTCCTACGAGCAGTACTTC

abundance: .
j_gene: TRBJ2-5
v_gene: TRBV4-3
d_gene: .
CDR3aa: CASSQDGPGDRETQYF
CDR3nt: TGCGCCAGCAGCCAAGATGGTCCGGGAGACCGGGAGACCCAGTACTTC

abundance: .
j_gene: TRBJ2-7
v_gene: TRBV4-1
d_gene: .
CDR3aa: CASSHGGGPPYEQYF
CDR3nt: TGCGCCAGCAGCCACGGCGGGGGCCCCCCCTACGAGCAGTACTTC

abundance: once
j_gene: TRBJ1-1
v_gene: TRBV7-9
d_gene: .
CDR3aa: CASSSHVGTEAFF
CDR3nt: TGTGCCAGCAGCTCACACGTCGGCACTGAAGCTTTCTTT

abundance: .
j_gene: TRBJ1-4
v_gene: TRBV2
d_gene: .
CDR3aa: CASKSWFGEKLFF
CDR3nt: TGTGCCAGCAAAAGTTGGTTCGGTGAAAAACTGTTTTTT

abundance: .
j_gene: TRBJ1-1
v_gene: TRBV29-1
d_gene: .
CDR3aa: CSPWEGPTEAFF
CDR3nt: TGCAGCCCATGGGAAGGTCCCACTGAAGCTTTCTTT

abundance: few
j_gene: TRBJ2-3
v_gene: TRBV6-5
d_gene: .
CDR3aa: CASSYSDSTDTQYF
CDR3nt: TGTGCCAGCAGTTACTCGGACAGCACAGATACGCAGTATTTT

abundance: .
j_gene: TRBJ2-5
v_gene: TRBV19
d_gene: .
CDR3aa: CASSMGGARGQETQYF
CDR3nt: TGTGCCAGTAGTATGGGTGGGGCGCGTGGTCAAGAGACCCAGTACTTC

abundance: .
j_gene: TRBJ1-6
v_gene: TRBV7-9
d_gene: TRBD1
CDR3aa: CASSLTEQGYNSPLHF
CDR3nt: TGTGCCAGCAGCTTAACGGAACAGGGGTATAATTCACCCCTCCACTTT

abundance: .
j_gene: TRBJ1-1
v_gene: TRBV5-1
d_gene: .
CDR3aa: CASSLALGQKDPVNTEAFF
CDR3nt: TGCGCCAGCAGCTTGGCATTAGGACAGAAAGATCCCGTGAACACTGAAGCTTTCTTT

abundance: .
j_gene: TRBJ1-1
v_gene: TRBV11-1
d_gene: .
CDR3aa: CASSKQGENTEAFF
CDR3nt: TGTGCCAGCAGTAAACAGGGAGAGAACACTGAAGCTTTCTTT

abundance: .
j_gene: TRBJ2-3
v_gene: TRBV30
d_gene: TRBD2
CDR3aa: CAWNGGRTSGSTDTQYF
CDR3nt: TGTGCCTGGAACGGGGGGAGGACTAGCGGGAGCACAGATACGCAGTATTTT

abundance: .
j_gene: TRBJ1-2
v_gene: TRBV7-2
d_gene: .
CDR3aa: CASSSSRGSRVGYTF
CDR3nt: TGTGCCAGCAGCTCCTCCCGGGGATCCAGGGTTGGCTACACCTTC

abundance: .
j_gene: TRBJ2-1
v_gene: TRBV6-1
d_gene: .
CDR3aa: CASRGSRNSYNEQFF
CDR3nt: TGTGCCAGTCGGGGTTCTCGGAACTCCTACAATGAGCAGTTCTTC

abundance: .
j_gene: TRBJ1-2
v_gene: TRBV30
d_gene: TRBD1
CDR3aa: CAWSSPGTGVGGYTF
CDR3nt: TGTGCCTGGAGTTCCCCCGGGACAGGGGTGGGTGGCTACACCTTC

abundance: .
j_gene: TRBJ1-1
v_gene: TRBV6-1
d_gene: .
CDR3aa: CASRSPRRGAEAFF
CDR3nt: TGTGCGAGCCGGTCTCCGCGTCGGGGGGCTGAAGCTTTCTTT

abundance: .
j_gene: TRBJ1-1
v_gene: TRBV5-4
d_gene: TRBD1
CDR3aa: CASSPKTGKGVAFF
CDR3nt: TGTGCCAGCAGCCCCAAGACAGGGAAGGGGGTAGCTTTCTTT

abundance: .
j_gene: TRBJ1-4
v_gene: TRBV5-1
d_gene: .
CDR3aa: CASSQRGQPTNEKLFF
CDR3nt: TGCGCCAGCAGTCAAAGAGGACAGCCAACTAATGAAAAACTGTTTTTT

abundance: .
j_gene: TRBJ1-4
v_gene: TRBV7-2
d_gene: TRBD1
CDR3aa: CASSMTGMMREKLFF
CDR3nt: TGTGCCAGCAGCATGACAGGGATGATGAGGGAAAAACTGTTTTTT

abundance: .
j_gene: TRBJ1-2
v_gene: TRBV19
d_gene: .
CDR3aa: CASSIGDYGYTF
CDR3nt: TGTGCCAGTAGTATAGGAGACTATGGCTACACCTTC

abundance: .
j_gene: TRBJ2-2
v_gene: TRBV6-4
d_gene: TRBD2
CDR3aa: CASLYSVAGNTGELFF
CDR3nt: TGTGCCAGTCTCTATTCGGTAGCGGGGAACACCGGGGAGCTGTTTTTT

abundance: .
j_gene: TRBJ2-5
v_gene: TRBV9
d_gene: TRBD1
CDR3aa: CASSVFGQGETQYF
CDR3nt: TGTGCCAGCAGCGTATTCGGACAGGGCGAGACCCAGTACTTC

abundance: .
j_gene: TRBJ2-3
v_gene: TRBV5-1
d_gene: .
CDR3aa: CASSLEAHTDTQYF
CDR3nt: TGCGCCAGCAGCTTGGAGGCGCACACAGATACGCAGTATTTT

abundance: .
j_gene: TRBJ2-7
v_gene: TRBV5-1
d_gene: TRBD1
CDR3aa: CASSLFGQDSYEQYF
CDR3nt: TGCGCCAGCAGCTTGTTTGGACAGGACTCATACGAGCAGTACTTC

abundance: .
j_gene: TRBJ1-4
v_gene: TRBV6-5
d_gene: .
CDR3aa: CASSLGVNEKLFF
CDR3nt: TGTGCCAGCAGTTTGGGGGTTAATGAAAAACTGTTTTTT

abundance: .
j_gene: TRBJ1-2
v_gene: TRBV5-6
d_gene: .
CDR3aa: CASSSKGGYTF
CDR3nt: TGTGCCAGCAGCTCCAAAGGGGGCTACACCTTC

abundance: .
j_gene: TRBJ2-6
v_gene: TRBV7-3
d_gene: .
CDR3aa: CASSLYTAGANVLTF
CDR3nt: TGTGCCAGCAGCTTATACACAGCTGGGGCCAACGTCCTGACTTTC

abundance: .
j_gene: TRBJ2-7
v_gene: TRBV19
d_gene: TRBD1
CDR3aa: CASRSSHRGSYEQYF
CDR3nt: TGTGCCAGTAGATCTTCGCACAGGGGAAGCTACGAGCAGTACTTC

abundance: .
j_gene: TRBJ1-5
v_gene: TRBV18
d_gene: .
CDR3aa: CASSAGAAMNQPQHF
CDR3nt: TGTGCCAGCTCCGCCGGGGCCGCGATGAATCAGCCCCAGCATTTT

abundance: .
j_gene: TRBJ2-3
v_gene: TRBV7-9
d_gene: TRBD2
CDR3aa: CASSLRTSGGLSTDTQYF
CDR3nt: TGTGCCAGCAGCCTACGGACTAGCGGGGGCCTAAGCACAGATACGCAGTATTTT

abundance: .
j_gene: TRBJ2-1
v_gene: TRBV7-6
d_gene: .
CDR3aa: CASSPLGYNEQFF
CDR3nt: TGTGCCAGCAGCCCGCTAGGTTACAATGAGCAGTTCTTC

abundance: .
j_gene: TRBJ1-1
v_gene: TRBV10-2
d_gene: TRBD1
CDR3aa: CASSDAGTGITEAFF
CDR3nt: TGCGCCAGCAGTGATGCGGGGACAGGGATTACTGAAGCTTTCTTT

abundance: .
j_gene: TRBJ1-4
v_gene: TRBV2
d_gene: TRBD1
CDR3aa: CASLYRGGEKLFF
CDR3nt: TGTGCCAGCCTCTACAGGGGAGGAGAAAAACTGTTTTTT

abundance: .
j_gene: TRBJ1-6
v_gene: TRBV12-5
d_gene: TRBD1
CDR3aa: CASGLNPGQGPNNSPLHF
CDR3nt: TGTGCTAGTGGTTTGAATCCGGGACAGGGACCCAATAATTCACCCCTCCACTTT

abundance: few
j_gene: TRBJ1-4
v_gene: TRBV6-5
d_gene: .
CDR3aa: CASSYSWGNEKLFF
CDR3nt: TGTGCCAGCAGTTACTCGTGGGGTAATGAAAAACTGTTTTTT

abundance: .
j_gene: TRBJ2-3
v_gene: TRBV4-1
d_gene: TRBD2
CDR3aa: CASSQDSSGRLAGGTQYF
CDR3nt: TGCGCCAGCAGCCAAGACAGTAGTGGGAGACTAGCGGGTGGTACGCAGTATTTT

abundance: .
j_gene: TRBJ1-5
v_gene: TRBV27
d_gene: TRBD1
CDR3aa: CASSFTGVQPQHF
CDR3nt: TGTGCCAGCAGTTTCACAGGGGTTCAGCCCCAGCATTTT